This TCR beta chain emerged from a study of shared T cell receptors in the human thymus. Clones were read by immunoSEQ multiplex PCR, and TCRdb kept only the in-frame ones, dropping some. The data show 650,000 to 950,000 clones, over 75% seen once. This sample also appeared in a second study, on human thymus T cells. From that paper: Those donating were healthy Finnish infants in corrective surgery for congenital heart defects. Thymic TCR repertoires of unrelated people reportedly overlapped highly.

This receptor was taken from a girl in the first two years of life with a congenital heart defect. Sequenced sample: thymocytes.

The chain's CDR3 is CASSLGARVSTDTQYF. For the CDR3, the DNA is TGTGCCAGCAGCTTAGGGGCCAGGGTTAGCACAGATACGCAGTATTTT. The rearrangement joins TRBV7-6 to TRBJ2-3, with a possible D match to TRBD1 (5 bases). The V and J ends lost 1 base and 0 bases respectively, with 11 bases between them. Germline V gives CDR1 SGHVS, CDR2 FNYEAQ. This CDR3 is built from 16 residues.